This TCR beta chain was sequenced for a study of T cell responses to AZD1222 COVID-19 vaccine. Study-level findings and limits: Vaccine-related CD4 TCRs covered spike, predominating at 160-218 and 743-854.

Data came from immunoSEQ multiplex PCR; TCRdb stores just in-frame clones and leaves some out. This table holds 150,000 to 200,000 clones, roughly 94% found once. The CDR3 spans 14 residues. The germline V gene has CDR1 MNHEY and CDR2 SVGAGI. Trimming stripped 2 bases from V and 9 bases from J, with 16 bases between. For this clone: Antigen: not known.

The chain joins TRBV6-5 to TRBJ1-1; D perhaps matches TRBD1 (6 bases). This TCR derives from an adult in good health. The specimen comprised peripheral blood, sampled on day 0 of AZD1222 vaccination. CDR3 sequence (DNA): TGTGCCAGCAGTTACACGCATACAGGGAGTAAAGCTTTCTTT. Protein: CASSYTHTGSKAFF.